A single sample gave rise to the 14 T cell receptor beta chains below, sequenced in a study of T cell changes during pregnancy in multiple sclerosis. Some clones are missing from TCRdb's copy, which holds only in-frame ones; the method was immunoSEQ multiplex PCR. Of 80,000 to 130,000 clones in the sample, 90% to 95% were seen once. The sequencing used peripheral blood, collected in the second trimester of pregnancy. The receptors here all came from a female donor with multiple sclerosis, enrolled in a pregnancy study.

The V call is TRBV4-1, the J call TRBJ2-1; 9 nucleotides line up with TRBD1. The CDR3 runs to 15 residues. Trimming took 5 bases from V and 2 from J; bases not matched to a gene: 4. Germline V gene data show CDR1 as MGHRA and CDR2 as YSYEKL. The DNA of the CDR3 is TGCGCCAGCAGCTCCGGACAGGGGACCTACAATGAGCAGTTCTTC. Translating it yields CASSSGQGTYNEQFF.

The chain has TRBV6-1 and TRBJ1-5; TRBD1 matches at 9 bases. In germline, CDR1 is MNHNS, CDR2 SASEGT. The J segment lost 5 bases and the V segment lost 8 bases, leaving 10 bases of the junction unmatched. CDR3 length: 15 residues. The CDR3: CASCRDRVPDQPQHF. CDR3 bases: TGTGCCAGCTGCCGGGACAGGGTTCCCGATCAGCCCCAGCATTTT.

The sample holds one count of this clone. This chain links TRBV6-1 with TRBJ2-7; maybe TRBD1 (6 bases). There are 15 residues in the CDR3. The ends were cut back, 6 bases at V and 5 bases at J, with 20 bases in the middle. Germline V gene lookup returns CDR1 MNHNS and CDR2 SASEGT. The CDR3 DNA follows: TGTGCCAGCAGGGGACACACGCTGTCAGGAAACGAGCAGTACTTC. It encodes CASRGHTLSGNEQYF.

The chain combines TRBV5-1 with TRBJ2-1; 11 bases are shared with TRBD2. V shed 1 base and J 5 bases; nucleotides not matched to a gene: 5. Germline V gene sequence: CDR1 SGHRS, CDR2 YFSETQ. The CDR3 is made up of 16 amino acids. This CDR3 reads CASSLTSGGGNNEQFF. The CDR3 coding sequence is TGCGCCAGCAGCTTGACTAGCGGGGGAGGCAACAATGAGCAGTTCTTC.

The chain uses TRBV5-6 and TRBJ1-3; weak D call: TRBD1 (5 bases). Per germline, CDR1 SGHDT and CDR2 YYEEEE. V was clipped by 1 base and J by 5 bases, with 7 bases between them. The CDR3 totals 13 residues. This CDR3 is CASSLQGRNTIYF. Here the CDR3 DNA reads TGTGCCAGCAGCTTGCAGGGTCGAAACACCATATATTTT.

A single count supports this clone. The CDR3 coding sequence is TGTGCCAGCAGCAGAAGGACAGGACCTGAAAAACTGTTTTTT. Amino acid sequence: CASSRRTGPEKLFF. The chain couples TRBV7-2 to TRBJ1-4; TRBD1 aligns across 7 bases. The germline gives CDR1 SGHTA, CDR2 FQGNSA. Trimming took 5 bases from V and 7 from J; bases not matched to a gene: 7. The CDR3 extends over 14 amino acids. The full variable domain, in which reference TRBV7-2 and TRBJ1-4 provide the parts outside the CDR3, is GAGVSQSPSNKVTEKGKDVELRCDPISGHTALYWYRQSLGQGLEFLIYFQGNSAPDKSGLPSDRFSAERTGGSVSTLTIQRTQQEDSAVYLCASSRRTGPEKLFFGSGTQLSVL.

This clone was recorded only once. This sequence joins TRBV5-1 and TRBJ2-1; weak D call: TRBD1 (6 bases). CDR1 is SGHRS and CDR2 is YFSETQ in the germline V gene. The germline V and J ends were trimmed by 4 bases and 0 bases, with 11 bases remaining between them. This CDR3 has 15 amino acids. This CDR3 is CASSPGVSSYNEQFF. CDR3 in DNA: TGCGCCAGCAGCCCAGGGGTGAGCTCCTACAATGAGCAGTTCTTC.

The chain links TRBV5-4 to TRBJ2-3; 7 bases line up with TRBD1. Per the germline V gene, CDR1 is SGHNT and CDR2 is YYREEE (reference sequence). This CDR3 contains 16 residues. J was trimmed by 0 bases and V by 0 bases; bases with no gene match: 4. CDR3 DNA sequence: TGTGCCAGCAGCTTGGAAGGGGGCCTGAGCACAGATACGCAGTATTTT. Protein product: CASSLEGGLSTDTQYF.

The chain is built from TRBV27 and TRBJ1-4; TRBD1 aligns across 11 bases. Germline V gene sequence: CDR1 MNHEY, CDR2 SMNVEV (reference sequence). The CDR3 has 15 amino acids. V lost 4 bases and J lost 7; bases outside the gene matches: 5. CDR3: CASSSTGTGGEKLFF. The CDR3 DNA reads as TGTGCCAGCAGTTCGACCGGGACAGGGGGTGAAAAACTGTTTTTT.

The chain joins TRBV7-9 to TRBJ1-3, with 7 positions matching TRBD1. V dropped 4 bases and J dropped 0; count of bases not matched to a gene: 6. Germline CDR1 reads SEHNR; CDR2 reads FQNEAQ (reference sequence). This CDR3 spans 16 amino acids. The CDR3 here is CASSSPTGSSGNTIYF. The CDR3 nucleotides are TGTGCCAGCAGCTCCCCGACAGGGTCCTCTGGAAACACCATATATTTT.

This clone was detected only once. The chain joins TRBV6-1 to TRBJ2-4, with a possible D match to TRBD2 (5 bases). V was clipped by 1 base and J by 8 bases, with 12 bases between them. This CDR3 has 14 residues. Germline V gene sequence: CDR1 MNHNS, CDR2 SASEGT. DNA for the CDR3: TGTGCCAGCAGTGAAGACAATAACGGGGACATTCAGTACTTC. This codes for CASSEDNNGDIQYF.

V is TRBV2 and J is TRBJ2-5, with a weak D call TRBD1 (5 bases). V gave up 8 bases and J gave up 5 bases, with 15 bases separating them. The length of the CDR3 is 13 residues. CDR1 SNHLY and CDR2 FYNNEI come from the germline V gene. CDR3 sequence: CASSREAPETQYF. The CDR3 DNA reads TGTGCCAGCTCCAGGGAAGCACCCGAGACCCAGTACTTC.

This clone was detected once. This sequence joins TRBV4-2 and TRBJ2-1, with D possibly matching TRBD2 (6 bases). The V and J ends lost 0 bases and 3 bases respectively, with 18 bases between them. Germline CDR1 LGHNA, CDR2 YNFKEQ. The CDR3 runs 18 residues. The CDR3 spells CASSQEGSGLGYYNEQFF. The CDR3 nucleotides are TGTGCCAGCAGCCAAGAGGGGTCGGGACTGGGGTACTACAATGAGCAGTTCTTC.

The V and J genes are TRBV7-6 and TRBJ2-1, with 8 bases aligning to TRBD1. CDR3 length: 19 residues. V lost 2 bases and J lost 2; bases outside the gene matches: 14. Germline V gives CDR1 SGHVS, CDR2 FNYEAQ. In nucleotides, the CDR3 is TGTGCCAGCAGCTTATTCCCCCCCGCCGGACAGGGCCCCTACAATGAGCAGTTCTTC. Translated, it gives CASSLFPPAGQGPYNEQFF.